The entry below describes one T cell receptor beta chain. The data were obtained in a study of blood T cell repertoires in COVID-19. The wider study: What the recovered Cohort 3 donors had was two negative PCRs, clearance, or symptom resolution.

The protocol was immunoSEQ multiplex PCR, while the TCRdb copy is restricted to in-frame clones and leaves out a portion. The table lists fewer than 350,000 clones, more than 70% of them singletons. CDR3 size: 15 residues. Germline CDR1 SEHNR, CDR2 FQNEAQ (reference sequence). Trimming took 2 bases from V and 4 from J, leaving 11 bases between them. The chain uses TRBV7-9 and TRBJ1-4, with D possibly matching TRBD1 (5 bases). This TCR was recovered from a woman aged 55-69 years in a cohort exposed to, infected with or recovered from COVID-19 (not recorded which). The sequenced sample was PBMCs or T cells enriched from blood (not recorded which). CDR3 loop: CASSLTGYSNEKLFF. The CDR3 coding sequence is TGTGCCAGCAGCTTAACAGGTTATAGTAATGAAAAACTGTTTTTT.